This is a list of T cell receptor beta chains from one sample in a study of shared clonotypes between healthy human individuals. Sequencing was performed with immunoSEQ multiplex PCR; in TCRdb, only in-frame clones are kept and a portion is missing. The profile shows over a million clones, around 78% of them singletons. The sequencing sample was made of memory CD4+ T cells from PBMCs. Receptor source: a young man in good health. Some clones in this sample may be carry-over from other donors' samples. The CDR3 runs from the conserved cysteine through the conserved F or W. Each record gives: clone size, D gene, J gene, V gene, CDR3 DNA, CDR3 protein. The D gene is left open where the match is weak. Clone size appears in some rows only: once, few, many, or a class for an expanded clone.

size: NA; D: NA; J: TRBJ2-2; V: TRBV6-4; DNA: TGTGCCAGCAGCCGAGACGGGGGAACCGGGGAGCTGTTTTTT; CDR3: CASSRDGGTGELFF
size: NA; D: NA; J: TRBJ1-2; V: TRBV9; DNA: TGTGCCAGCAGCGTAGGACAGAGCCACTATGGCTACACCTTC; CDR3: CASSVGQSHYGYTF
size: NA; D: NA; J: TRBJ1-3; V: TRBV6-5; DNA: TGTGCCAGCCGGGAGGGGCCGGGTGGAAACACCATATATTTT; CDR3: CASREGPGGNTIYF
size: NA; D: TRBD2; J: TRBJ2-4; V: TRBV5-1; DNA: TGCGCCAGCAGCTTGGGACTAGCGGGGGAGATGGACATTCAGTACTTC; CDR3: CASSLGLAGEMDIQYF
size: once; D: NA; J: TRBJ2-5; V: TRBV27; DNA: TGTGCCAGCAGGCCCGGGTCTGAAGAGACCCAGTACTTC; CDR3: CASRPGSEETQYF
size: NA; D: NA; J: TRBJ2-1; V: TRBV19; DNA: TGTGCCAGTAGTACACCCCGGGCCAGGAGGGGCTCCTACAATGAGCAGTTCTTC; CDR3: CASSTPRARRGSYNEQFF
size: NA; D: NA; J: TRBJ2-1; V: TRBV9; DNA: TGTGCCAGCAGCGGCCAGAGCGGCATTCAGTACAATGAGCAGTTCTTC; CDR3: CASSGQSGIQYNEQFF
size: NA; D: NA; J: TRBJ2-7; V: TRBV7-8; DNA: TGTGCCAGCAGCTTAGCGGCGCCAGGGAAATCTAGGGAGCAGTACTTC; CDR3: CASSLAAPGKSREQYF
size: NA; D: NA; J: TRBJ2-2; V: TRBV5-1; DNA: TGCGCCAGCAGCTTGGGGGTCCAGGGTTATAACACCGGGGAGCTGTTTTTT; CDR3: CASSLGVQGYNTGELFF
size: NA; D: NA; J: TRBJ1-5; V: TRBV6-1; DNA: TGTGCCAGCACCGACCCGAATCAGCCCCAGCATTTT; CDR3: CASTDPNQPQHF
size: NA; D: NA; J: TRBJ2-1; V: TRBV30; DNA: TGTGCCTGGAGTGTCTTAGTTAGGGGGGCCAATGAGCAGTTCTTC; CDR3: CAWSVLVRGANEQFF
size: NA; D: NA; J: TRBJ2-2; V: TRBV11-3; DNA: TGTGCCAGCAGCCCGCAGGTTGTAGGGGACACCGGGGAGCTGTTTTTT; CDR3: CASSPQVVGDTGELFF
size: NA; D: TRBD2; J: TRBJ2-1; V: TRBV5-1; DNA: TGCGCCAGCAGCTTACCGCGGGAGGGCCATGGAAATGAGCAGTTCTTC; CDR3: CASSLPREGHGNEQFF
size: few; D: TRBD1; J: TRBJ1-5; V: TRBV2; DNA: TGTGCCAGCAGTGTAGGGACAGGGGGCGATCAGCCCCAGCATTTT; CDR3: CASSVGTGGDQPQHF
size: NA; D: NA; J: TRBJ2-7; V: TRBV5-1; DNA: TGCGCCAGCAGCCTCCTTAGCGGACCCCCCTCCTACGAGCAGTACTTC; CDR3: CASSLLSGPPSYEQYF
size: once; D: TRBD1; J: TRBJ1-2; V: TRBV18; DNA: TGTGCCAGCTCACCTCAGACAGGGGCTAACTATGGCTACACCTTC; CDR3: CASSPQTGANYGYTF
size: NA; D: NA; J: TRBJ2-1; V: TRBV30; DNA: TGTGCCTGGAGTGGGCGTCATGAGCAGTTCTTC; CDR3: CAWSGRHEQFF
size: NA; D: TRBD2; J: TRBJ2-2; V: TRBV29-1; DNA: TGCAGCGTTGGCTTTCGGCGGGGGGGCTCGGGCACCGGGGAGCTGTTTTTT; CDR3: CSVGFRRGGSGTGELFF
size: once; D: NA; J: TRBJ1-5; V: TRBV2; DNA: TGTGCCAGCAGTGACAGCGTGTATAGCAATCAGCCCCAGCATTTT; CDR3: CASSDSVYSNQPQHF
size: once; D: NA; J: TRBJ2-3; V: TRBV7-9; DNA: TGTGCCAGCAGCTTAATGCGAGATACGCAGTATTTT; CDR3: CASSLMRDTQYF
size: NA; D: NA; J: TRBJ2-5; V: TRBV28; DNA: TGTGCCAGCAGTTTCATAGGGACCCAGTACTTC; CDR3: CASSFIGTQYF
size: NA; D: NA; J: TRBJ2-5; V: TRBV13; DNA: TGTGCCAGCAGCCCACATACCAAGGTGACCCAGTACTTC; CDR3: CASSPHTKVTQYF
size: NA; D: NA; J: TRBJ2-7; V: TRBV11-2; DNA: TGTGCCAGCAGCTTAGTTGGATTTGGGTACGAGCAGTACTTC; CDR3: CASSLVGFGYEQYF
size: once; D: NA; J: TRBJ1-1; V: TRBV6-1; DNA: TGTGCCAGCACCAGGAGTGGGTACACTGAAGCTTTCTTT; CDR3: CASTRSGYTEAFF
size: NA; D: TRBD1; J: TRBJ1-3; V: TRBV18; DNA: TGTGCCAGCTCGTTCCGGGACAGGGTTTTCGATTTGAACACCATATATTTT; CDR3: CASSFRDRVFDLNTIYF
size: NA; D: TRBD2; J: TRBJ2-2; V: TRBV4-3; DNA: TGCGCCAGCAGCCAAGAGACTAGCCTTAACACCGGGGAGCTGTTTTTT; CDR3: CASSQETSLNTGELFF
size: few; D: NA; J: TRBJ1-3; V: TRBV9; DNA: TGTGCCAGCAGCGCCCCGACGGGCTCTGGAAACACCATATATTTT; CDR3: CASSAPTGSGNTIYF
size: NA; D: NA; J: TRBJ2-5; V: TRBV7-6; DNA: TGTGCCAGCAGCCGCGGCCCGGAGAGGACCCAGTACTTC; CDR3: CASSRGPERTQYF
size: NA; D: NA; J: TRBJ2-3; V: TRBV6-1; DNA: TGTGCCAGCAGTGTTGCCCGGGATACGCAGTATTTT; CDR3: CASSVARDTQYF
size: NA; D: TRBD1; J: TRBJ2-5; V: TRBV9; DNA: TGTGCCAGCAGCGCAACTAGAGGGGGCGAGACCCAGTACTTC; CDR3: CASSATRGGETQYF
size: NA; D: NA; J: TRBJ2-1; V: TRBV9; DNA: TGTGCCAGCAGCGTCAGGCGGGACCAGGGGACCAATGAGCAGTTCTTC; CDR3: CASSVRRDQGTNEQFF
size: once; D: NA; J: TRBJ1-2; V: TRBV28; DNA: TGTGCCAGCAGTTCCCCCGGCAGGGACGGGGGGCTGTATGGCTACACCTTC; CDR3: CASSSPGRDGGLYGYTF
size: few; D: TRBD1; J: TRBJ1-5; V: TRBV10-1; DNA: TGCGCCAGCAGTGATACCCAGGGGGAAGGCAATCAGCCCCAGCATTTT; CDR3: CASSDTQGEGNQPQHF
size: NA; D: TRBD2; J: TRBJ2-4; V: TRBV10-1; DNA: TGCGCCAGTCAGTTTCCAACCGGGACTAGCGGAAACATTCAGTACTTC; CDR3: CASQFPTGTSGNIQYF
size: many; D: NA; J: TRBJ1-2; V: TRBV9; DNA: TGTGCCAGCAGCGCTGGGCGGGATTTCTATGGCTACACCTTC; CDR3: CASSAGRDFYGYTF
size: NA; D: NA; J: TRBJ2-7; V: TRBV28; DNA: TGTGCCAGCAGTTTGGGTGGCCCCTACGAGCAGTACTTC; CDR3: CASSLGGPYEQYF
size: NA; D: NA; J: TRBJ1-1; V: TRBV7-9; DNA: TGTGCCAGCAGCTTCCAGAGAAACACTGAAGCTTTCTTT; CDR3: CASSFQRNTEAFF
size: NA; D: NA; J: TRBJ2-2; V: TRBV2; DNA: TGTGCCAGCAGCGCAAGCGGAAAACCGGTCCCCGGGGAGCTGTTTTTT; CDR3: CASSASGKPVPGELFF
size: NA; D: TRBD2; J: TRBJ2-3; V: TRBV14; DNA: TGTGCCAGCAGCCAAGATCGGCTAGCGGGAGGGCTTACAGATACGCAGTATTTT; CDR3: CASSQDRLAGGLTDTQYF
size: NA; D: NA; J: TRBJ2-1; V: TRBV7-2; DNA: TGTGCCAGCAGCCCACCACGTAGGACCTACAATGAGCAGTTCTTC; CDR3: CASSPPRRTYNEQFF
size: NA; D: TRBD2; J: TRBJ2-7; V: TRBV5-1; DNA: TGCGCCAGCAGCCCCACGACACCGGGACTAGCGGGAGTGGGGGAGCAGTACTTC; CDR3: CASSPTTPGLAGVGEQYF
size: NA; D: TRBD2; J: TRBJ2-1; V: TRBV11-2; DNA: TGTGCCAGCAGCTCTCTAGCGGGTGGCCAGTACAATGAGCAGTTCTTC; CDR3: CASSSLAGGQYNEQFF
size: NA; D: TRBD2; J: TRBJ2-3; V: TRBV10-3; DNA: TGTGCCACCGGACTAGCGGGAACAGATACGCAGTATTTT; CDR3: CATGLAGTDTQYF
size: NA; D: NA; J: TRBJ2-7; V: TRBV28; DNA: TGTGCCAGCAGTCCACTATATGCCCCTAGCGCCAGCTCCTACGAGCAGTACTTC; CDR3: CASSPLYAPSASSYEQYF
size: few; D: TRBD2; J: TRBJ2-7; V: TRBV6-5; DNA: TGTGCCAGCGGGGCTAGCGGGAGCTACGAGCAGTACTTC; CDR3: CASGASGSYEQYF
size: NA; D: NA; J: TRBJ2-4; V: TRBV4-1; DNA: TGCGCCAGCAGCCAAGATAGGAAAAACATTCAGTACTTC; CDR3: CASSQDRKNIQYF
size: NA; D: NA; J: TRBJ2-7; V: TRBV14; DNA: TGTGCCAGCAGCCAACGTCCTAAGGTAAGGGGGATCAAGTACGAGCAGTACTTC; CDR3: CASSQRPKVRGIKYEQYF
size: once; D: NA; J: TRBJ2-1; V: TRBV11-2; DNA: TGTGCCAGCAGCTTAGGTGGGAGTAGCTCCTACAATGAGCAGTTCTTC; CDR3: CASSLGGSSSYNEQFF
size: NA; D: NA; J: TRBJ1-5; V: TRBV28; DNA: TGTGCCAGCAGTTCCCTCCATCAGCCCCAGCATTTT; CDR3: CASSSLHQPQHF
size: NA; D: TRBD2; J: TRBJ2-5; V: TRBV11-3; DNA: TGTGCCAGCAGCAAGGGACTAGCGGAAGAGACCCAGTACTTC; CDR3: CASSKGLAEETQYF
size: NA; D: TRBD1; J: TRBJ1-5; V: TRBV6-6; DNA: TGTGCCAGCAGAACGGACAGGGGAGGAAATCAGCCCCAGCATTTT; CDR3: CASRTDRGGNQPQHF
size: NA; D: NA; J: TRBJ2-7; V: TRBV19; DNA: TGTGCCAGTAGTATTCGGCCTCAAGGGAGGTACGAGCAGTACTTC; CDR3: CASSIRPQGRYEQYF